This T cell receptor (beta chain) stems from a study of CD8+CD57+ T cells in acquired aplastic anemia. Overall study: Sorted CD4+ plus CD8+ cells gave DNA averaging 3.2 ug.

A single count supports this clonotype. What it binds is not known. With 4 bases removed from V and 0 bases from J, the gap between germline ends came to 10 bases. Germline CDR1 SGHTA, CDR2 FQGNSA. The CDR3 sequence is 14 residues long. Genomic DNA provided the template from which TCR beta VDJ and CDR3 profiles were obtained. A single record per CDR3 protein comes from TCRdb applying MiXCR to the reads. Counted here are 200,000 or so distinct CDR3 sequences, 55% to 65% occurring once; the ten biggest clones make up about 60%. Study-level findings and limits: Comparison of patients with controls identified around 31 shared CD8+ CDR3 sequences.

Before being chosen for sequencing, patients had shown CD8+CD57+ cell expansion by flow cytometry. This receptor was identified in a human donor with aplastic anemia. Sequenced input: sorted CD4+, CD8+, or CD8+CD57+ T cells (not recorded which) from PBMCs. The chain joins TRBV7-2 to TRBJ2-7; D gene unclear. The CDR3 region has the DNA TGTGCCAGCAGCTCAAGTTTTAGCTCCTACGAGCAGTACTTC. Translation gives CASSSSFSSYEQYF.